The 30 T cell receptor beta chains presented below share a single source sample, sequenced in a study of cytomegalovirus exposure and HLA in healthy donors. PCR was performed using 60 Vbeta and 13 Jbeta primers. Only in-frame clones appear in the TCRdb table, and some are missing; sequencing was by immunoSEQ multiplex PCR. The repertoire has 200,000 or so clones, more than 85% of them found once; the top ten carry around 0.21%. The sequenced sample consisted of PBMCs. The receptors were gathered from a girl under three years old in good health and CMV-seronegative.

The CDR3 DNA reads TGTGCCAGCAGTCCCAATCAGCGGAACATCCAAGATACGCAGTATTTT. It is translated as CASSPNQRNIQDTQYF. The V and J genes are TRBV6-6 and TRBJ2-3, with D perhaps TRBD2 (5 bases). Per the germline V gene, CDR1 is MNHNY and CDR2 is SVGAGI (reference sequence). CDR3 size: 16 residues. Trimming cost V 5 bases and J 5 bases, with 20 bases left between them.

This clone was observed a single time. V and J are TRBV4-1 and TRBJ2-1; the match to TRBD2 covers 8 bases. V dropped 0 bases and J dropped 0; count of bases not matched to a gene: 4. This CDR3 has 17 residues. Germline lookup yields CDR1 MGHRA and CDR2 YSYEKL. CDR3 nucleotide sequence: TGCGCCAGCAGCCAAGATAAGCGGGAGTACTCCTACAATGAGCAGTTCTTC. Its protein product is CASSQDKREYSYNEQFF.

The rearrangement links TRBV7-8 to TRBJ1-2; 7 nucleotides align to TRBD1. Germline CDR1 is SGHVS and CDR2 is FQNEAQ. Trimming took 5 bases from V and 8 from J; bases not matched to a gene: 14. The CDR3 runs 15 residues. This chain's CDR3 is CASSPPSGQWSGYTF. The CDR3 coding sequence is TGTGCCAGCAGCCCACCATCGGGACAGTGGTCCGGCTACACCTTC. Based on the CDR3 plus reference TRBV7-8 and TRBJ1-2, the full variable domain is GAGVSQSPRYKVAKRGQDVALRCDPISGHVSLFWYQQALGQGPEFLTYFQNEAQLDKSGLPSDRFFAERPEGSVSTLKIQRTQQEDSAVYLCASSPPSGQWSGYTFGSGTRLTVV.

The V and J genes are TRBV4-1 and TRBJ2-3; weak D call: TRBD1 (6 bases). V shed 3 bases and J shed 2 bases, with 9 bases lying between them. This CDR3 region has 14 residues. Germline assignment: CDR1 MGHRA and CDR2 YSYEKL. The CDR3 reads CASSQDSHTDTQYF. In DNA form, the CDR3 reads TGCGCCAGCAGCCAGGACAGCCACACAGATACGCAGTATTTT.

The genes are TRBV19 and TRBJ1-1, with D tentatively TRBD1 (5 bases). Germline assignment: CDR1 LNHDA and CDR2 SQIVND (reference sequence). The CDR3 runs to 14 residues. V lost 5 bases, J lost 2 bases, and 12 bases lay in between. The CDR3 sequence is CASSPDSFNTEAFF. Here the CDR3 DNA reads TGTGCCAGTAGTCCTGACAGCTTCAACACTGAAGCTTTCTTT.

This clone appeared a few times. The rearrangement joins TRBV14 to TRBJ1-1; perhaps TRBD1 as D (5 bases). The CDR3 has 13 amino acids. V dropped 2 bases and J dropped 8 bases, with 12 bases sitting between them. CDR1 is SGHDN, CDR2 FVKESK, per germline. CDR3: CASSQTRGVEAFF. The CDR3 nucleotides are TGTGCCAGCAGCCAAACACGGGGGGTGGAAGCTTTCTTT.

The chain employs TRBV9 and TRBJ2-5; maybe TRBD1 (6 bases). The germline gives CDR1 SGDLS, CDR2 YYNGEE. V lost 0 bases and J 2 bases, leaving 14 bases between the germline ends. The CDR3 has 16 amino acids. In DNA form, the CDR3 reads TGTGCCAGCAGCGTAGCCCCCGCCGGGACACAAGAGACCCAGTACTTC. Its translation is CASSVAPAGTQETQYF.

This clone was counted only a few times. This chain uses TRBV30 with TRBJ1-2; no clear D. This CDR3 has 10 residues. CDR1 is GTSNPN, CDR2 SVGIG, per germline (reference sequence). The ends were cut back, 5 bases at V and 2 bases at J, with 3 bases in the middle. CDR3 region: CAWQNYGYTF. As DNA, the CDR3 is TGTGCCTGGCAGAACTATGGCTACACCTTC.

This clone was observed a handful of times. The chain joins TRBV19 to TRBJ2-3; a possible D gene is TRBD1 (7 bases). This CDR3 spans 13 amino acids. CDR1 is LNHDA, CDR2 SQIVND, per germline (reference sequence). The V gene lost 3 bases and the J gene lost 11 bases, with 15 bases spanning the gap. In DNA, the CDR3 is TGTGCCAGTAGTATCAGCAGGGGGGAGGTGCAGTATTTT. The encoded protein is CASSISRGEVQYF. Full variable domain (outside the CDR3, taken from reference TRBV19 and TRBJ2-3): DGGITQSPKYLFRKEGQNVTLSCEQNLNHDAMYWYRQDPGQGLRLIYYSQIVNDFQKGDIAEGYSVSREKKESFPLTVTSAQKNPTAFYLCASSISRGEVQYFGPGTRLTVL.

This rearrangement joins TRBV4-2 to TRBJ2-7; D perhaps matches TRBD2 (5 bases). This CDR3 has 17 residues. The germline V gene encodes CDR1 LGHNA and CDR2 YNFKEQ. V dropped 0 bases and J dropped 3 bases, with 18 bases sitting between them. CDR3 in amino acids: CASSQEREGIVVYEQYF. CDR3 DNA sequence: TGTGCCAGCAGCCAAGAACGGGAAGGGATCGTGGTCTACGAGCAGTACTTC.

The chain is built from TRBV6-6 and TRBJ2-2; 10 nucleotides agree with TRBD1. The CDR3 has 15 amino acids. Germline assignment: CDR1 MNHNY and CDR2 SVGAGI (reference sequence). V lost 6 bases and J lost 7; bases outside the gene matches: 8. The CDR3 DNA sequence: TGTGCCAGCAGCCGACCGACAGGGGGCGACGGGGAGCTGTTTTTT. It is translated as CASSRPTGGDGELFF.

This sequence joins TRBV6-1 and TRBJ2-4; 8 positions agree with TRBD1. From germline, CDR1 is MNHNS and CDR2 SASEGT. Trimming cost V 4 bases and J 0 bases; bases outside gene matches: 5. This CDR3 contains 16 residues. The CDR3 DNA sequence: TGTGCCAGCAGTGTCTTCAGGGGGCTAGCCAAAAACATTCAGTACTTC. Protein product: CASSVFRGLAKNIQYF.

The gene calls are TRBV7-9 and TRBJ2-3; TRBD2 might be the D (6 bases). Germline V lookup: CDR1 SEHNR, CDR2 FQNEAQ (reference sequence). Trimming stripped 4 bases from V and 3 bases from J, with 14 bases between. This CDR3 has 15 residues. CDR3 sequence (DNA): TGTGCCAGCAGCTCCGGGGGATTGGGGACAGATACGCAGTATTTT. Its translation is CASSSGGLGTDTQYF.

The chain links TRBV4-1 to TRBJ2-7, with D unresolved. The V gene lost 1 base and the J gene lost 6 bases, with 4 bases spanning the gap. The CDR3 is made up of 11 amino acids. The germline V gene has CDR1 MGHRA and CDR2 YSYEKL. CDR3 sequence: CASSQGLEQYF. In DNA form, the CDR3 reads TGCGCCAGCAGCCAAGGACTCGAGCAGTACTTC.

The gene calls are TRBV7-2 and TRBJ2-7, with 8 bases that match TRBD2. Trimming removed 6 bases from V and 0 bases from J; junction bases left unmatched: 10. This CDR3 region has 16 residues. Germline V gene data show CDR1 as SGHTA and CDR2 as FQGNSA. CDR3 bases: TGTGCCAGCAGGCCAGCGGGGGCTACGTCCTCCTACGAGCAGTACTTC. This codes for CASRPAGATSSYEQYF.

This chain links TRBV4-3 with TRBJ2-7, with TRBD1 matching 10 bases. CDR3 length: 15 residues. J was trimmed by 3 bases and V by 3 bases; bases with no gene match: 5. Germline loops: CDR1 LGHNA, CDR2 YSLEER. CDR3 residues: CASSQGGQGIYEQYF. CDR3 coding DNA: TGCGCCAGCAGCCAGGGGGGACAGGGGATCTACGAGCAGTACTTC.

The chain employs TRBV29-1 and TRBJ2-4, with 7 bases matching TRBD2. Germline assignment: CDR1 SQVTM and CDR2 ANQGSEA. V lost 7 bases and J lost 5; bases outside the gene matches: 5. The CDR3 runs 12 residues. The CDR3 DNA follows: TGCAGCGGGGGAGGGGCAGAAAACATTCAGTACTTC. Protein product: CSGGGAENIQYF.

This sequence joins TRBV5-1 and TRBJ2-3, with 11 bases that match TRBD1. Germline CDR1 is SGHRS and CDR2 is YFSETQ. The CDR3 is 15 amino acids. Trimming cost V 4 bases and J 2 bases; bases outside gene matches: 3. DNA of the CDR3: TGCGCCAGCAGCGTGGGACAGGGGGTCACAGATACGCAGTATTTT. Translation gives CASSVGQGVTDTQYF.

The chain joins TRBV6-5 to TRBJ2-1; TRBD2 agrees at 8 bases. Germline lookup yields CDR1 MNHEY and CDR2 SVGAGI. The CDR3 length is 15 residues. V lost 6 bases and J lost 4; bases outside the gene matches: 8. In nucleotides, the CDR3 is TGTGCCAGCAGCCTTAGCGGGACCCCTTACAATGAGCAGTTCTTC. It codes for CASSLSGTPYNEQFF.

The chain combines TRBV13 with TRBJ2-1, with TRBD1 matching over 8 bases. V lost 0 bases to trimming and J lost 7 bases; unmatched junction nucleotides: 8. The CDR3 is made up of 16 amino acids. CDR1 and CDR2 from the germline V gene are PRHDT and FYEKMQ (reference sequence). The DNA for the CDR3 is TGTGCCAGCAGCTTAGGCGCGGGGACAGGTTCAAATGAGCAGTTCTTC. This gives the protein CASSLGAGTGSNEQFF.

The V and J genes are TRBV6-5 and TRBJ1-2, with unresolved D. V dropped 5 bases and J dropped 4 bases, with 5 bases sitting between them. Germline V gene data show CDR1 as MNHEY and CDR2 as SVGAGI. CDR3 length equals 11 residues. The CDR3 coding sequence is TGTGCCAGCAGTAACGGCTATGGCTACACCTTC. Protein sequence: CASSNGYGYTF.

This rearrangement joins TRBV4-1 to TRBJ1-1, with 7 bases identical to TRBD1. The germline CDR1 and CDR2 sequences are MGHRA and YSYEKL. The CDR3 sequence is 16 residues long. Trimming removed 1 base from V and 10 bases from J; junction bases left unmatched: 15. The CDR3 nucleotides read TGCGCCAGCAGCCAAGCCTGGACAGGTCTTACCATGGTAGCTTTCTTT. Encoded protein: CASSQAWTGLTMVAFF.

This clone was picked up one time. The rearrangement uses TRBV15 and TRBJ1-2; 8 nucleotides agree with TRBD1. J was trimmed by 4 bases and V by 8 bases; bases with no gene match: 12. CDR1 and CDR2 from the germline V gene are LNHNV and YYDKDF (reference sequence). CDR3 length: 15 residues. DNA of the CDR3: TGTGCCACCCGGTGGGGACAGGCTTTTATCTATGGCTACACCTTC. Translated: CATRWGQAFIYGYTF.

V and J are TRBV18 and TRBJ1-1; maybe TRBD1 (6 bases). Germline values: CDR1 KGHSH, CDR2 LQKENI. This CDR3 has 13 residues. V lost 3 bases to trimming and J lost 11 bases, with 16 bases between them. Here the CDR3 DNA reads TGTGCCAGCTCACCCAACAGGGAAGGATTCGCTTTCTTT. Encoded protein: CASSPNREGFAFF.

The chain joins TRBV5-1 to TRBJ1-2, with TRBD1 identical over 9 bases. Germline V gene sequence: CDR1 SGHRS, CDR2 YFSETQ. The length of the CDR3 is 18 residues. With 3 bases clipped from V and 4 bases from J, the junction kept 16 bases outside the gene matches. CDR3 protein: CASSSQPRWGQGIYGYTF. DNA for the CDR3: TGCGCCAGCAGCTCCCAACCGAGGTGGGGACAGGGCATCTATGGCTACACCTTC.

The genes are TRBV5-1 and TRBJ1-4, with D maybe TRBD1 (5 bases). With 2 bases removed from V and 8 bases from J, the gap between germline ends came to 13 bases. This CDR3 spans 14 amino acids. Germline V CDR1 and CDR2: SGHRS, YFSETQ. The CDR3 DNA reads TGCGCCAGCAGCTTAACGGACATGACCGAAAAACTGTTTTTT. Translation gives CASSLTDMTEKLFF.

The rearrangement joins TRBV5-4 to TRBJ2-7; 10 nucleotides line up with TRBD2. V lost 3 bases, J lost 1 base, and 4 bases stayed unmatched. Germline V gene data show CDR1 as SGHNT and CDR2 as YYREEE (reference sequence). The CDR3 is 15 residues long. In DNA, the CDR3 is TGTGCCAGCAGCTCCGAGACTAGCGGGTCCTACGAGCAGTACTTC. Its translation is CASSSETSGSYEQYF.

This clone turned up a few times. The chain has TRBV6-5 and TRBJ2-7; 9 nucleotides align to TRBD2. V trimming: 2 bases; J trimming: 3 bases; junction bases outside the gene matches: 5. The length of the CDR3 is 15 residues. Germline CDR1 is MNHEY and CDR2 is SVGAGI. The CDR3 DNA follows: TGTGCCAGCAGTTACGGGCTAGCGGGGCTCTACGAGCAGTACTTC. The encoded protein is CASSYGLAGLYEQYF.

This chain joins TRBV4-1 and TRBJ1-1; D is unresolved. Germline V CDR1 and CDR2: MGHRA, YSYEKL. The CDR3 covers 14 residues. The germline V and J ends were trimmed by 0 bases and 2 bases, with 7 bases remaining between them. The CDR3 DNA sequence: TGCGCCAGCAGCCAAGACCACTTCAACACTGAAGCTTTCTTT. Residues: CASSQDHFNTEAFF.

The chain uses TRBV11-3 and TRBJ2-2; 12 nucleotides match TRBD1. Germline-derived CDR1 and CDR2 are SGHNT and YENEEA. J was trimmed by 6 bases and V by 6 bases; bases with no gene match: 8. This CDR3 has 16 residues. The chain's CDR3 is CASSYGTGGLAGELFF. The CDR3 coding sequence is TGTGCCAGCAGTTACGGGACAGGGGGCCTCGCCGGGGAGCTGTTTTTT.